Below are 12 T cell receptor beta chains sequenced from a single sample in a study of T cells in narcolepsy. The method was immunoSEQ multiplex PCR; TCRdb's version includes in-frame clones alone and lacks a portion of them. The sample lists over 25,000 clones; roughly 88% were seen once. The specimen sequenced was CD45RA- memory CD4+ T cells from PBMCs. The receptors come from a human donor with narcolepsy.

The rearrangement joins TRBV19 to TRBJ2-1, with 10 nucleotides matching TRBD2. Germline lookup yields CDR1 LNHDA and CDR2 SQIVND (reference sequence). Trimming cost V 3 bases and J 2 bases; bases outside gene matches: 13. CDR3 length equals 19 residues. This CDR3 reads CASSIRIAGLAVTYNEQFF. CDR3 DNA: TGTGCCAGTAGTATCCGTATTGCAGGACTAGCGGTAACCTACAATGAGCAGTTCTTC.

The rearrangement joins TRBV13 to TRBJ2-2; 7 nucleotides align to TRBD2. The CDR3 is 16 amino acids. Germline V gene data show CDR1 as PRHDT and CDR2 as FYEKMQ (reference sequence). J lost 1 base, V lost 4 bases, and 6 bases had no gene match. Here the CDR3 reads CASSSSAGRNTGELFF. The CDR3 DNA is TGTGCCAGCAGCTCATCAGCGGGGCGGAACACCGGGGAGCTGTTTTTT.

This clone was detected only a few times. CDR3 sequence reads: CASGWGELFF. The CDR3 DNA reads TGTGCCAGTGGCTGGGGGGAGCTGTTTTTT. The gene calls are TRBV19 and TRBJ2-2; no clear D. Trimming left V 8 bases short and J 8 bases short, with 6 bases between. CDR1 and CDR2 from the germline V gene are LNHDA and SQIVND (reference sequence). The CDR3 runs 10 residues.

V gene TRBV2 combines with J gene TRBJ1-2; no clear D. The CDR3 sequence is 13 residues long. The germline V gene has CDR1 SNHLY and CDR2 FYNNEI. Trimming stripped 3 bases from V and 6 bases from J, with 11 bases between. The CDR3 region is CASSDPAQDGYTF. Here the CDR3 DNA reads TGTGCCAGCAGTGATCCTGCTCAGGATGGCTACACCTTC.

The chain recombines TRBV6-5 with TRBJ2-7; D remains unclear. This CDR3 is 14 amino acids long. Germline CDR1 MNHEY, CDR2 SVGAGI. V was cut by 0 bases and J by 4 bases, with 10 bases left in between. The CDR3 reads CASSYSARRYEQYF. DNA for the CDR3: TGTGCCAGCAGTTACTCGGCCAGGCGGTACGAGCAGTACTTC.

V is TRBV6-1 and J is TRBJ1-5; 8 bases line up with TRBD1. The CDR3 consists of 14 residues. Germline V gene sequence: CDR1 MNHNS, CDR2 SASEGT. Trimming took 4 bases from V and 4 from J; bases not matched to a gene: 3. The CDR3 sequence: CASSATGANQPQHF. In DNA, the CDR3 is TGTGCCAGCAGTGCGACAGGGGCGAATCAGCCCCAGCATTTT.

The chain employs TRBV9 and TRBJ2-1; 9 bases match TRBD2. The CDR3 consists of 18 residues. Germline V CDR1 and CDR2: SGDLS, YYNGEE. After removal of 0 bases from V and 7 bases from J, the junction contained 14 bases not matched to a gene. The CDR3 nucleotides read TGTGCCAGCAGCGTAGCCAGCTTGAGCGGGAGGCCAGGGAATGAGCAGTTCTTC. It translates to CASSVASLSGRPGNEQFF.

The chain combines TRBV19 with TRBJ2-3; 7 bases map to TRBD1. The CDR3 is 15 amino acids. CDR1 and CDR2 (germline): LNHDA, SQIVND (reference sequence). V lost 3 bases and J lost 3; bases outside the gene matches: 6. CDR3 DNA sequence: TGTGCCAGTAGTATGAGGAGACAGGGTACAGATACGCAGTATTTT. It encodes CASSMRRQGTDTQYF.

The rearrangement links TRBV27 to TRBJ2-7, with a possible D match to TRBD2 (5 bases). The germline V and J ends were trimmed by 6 bases and 0 bases, with 15 bases remaining between them. In germline, CDR1 is MNHEY, CDR2 SMNVEV (reference sequence). The CDR3 sequence is 15 residues long. CDR3 in DNA: TGTGCCAGCAGGGCACGTGACACTAGCTCCTACGAGCAGTACTTC. Translation: CASRARDTSSYEQYF.

The chain recombines TRBV6-1 with TRBJ1-5; 8 bases line up with TRBD1. The CDR3 is made up of 13 amino acids. Unmatched junction bases numbered 2, after V lost 6 bases and J lost 4 bases. Looked up from germline, CDR1 is MNHNS and CDR2 is SASEGT. The CDR3 is CASRQGANQPQHF. In DNA, the CDR3 is TGTGCCAGCAGGCAGGGGGCTAATCAGCCCCAGCATTTT.

The rearrangement links TRBV7-2 to TRBJ2-1, with unresolved D. Trimming removed 1 base from V and 2 bases from J, with 12 bases in between. The CDR3 extends over 16 amino acids. Germline V gives CDR1 SGHTA, CDR2 FQGNSA. The CDR3 here is CASSLGPMPPYNEQFF. For the CDR3, the DNA is TGTGCCAGCAGCTTAGGACCCATGCCGCCCTACAATGAGCAGTTCTTC.

The rearrangement joins TRBV4-3 to TRBJ2-5; 13 bases are a match to TRBD2. From germline, CDR1 is LGHNA and CDR2 YSLEER. Losses at the gene ends were 0 bases for V and 9 bases for J; bases not matched to a gene: 4. There are 15 residues in the CDR3. The CDR3: CASSQETSGGRPQYF. The CDR3 DNA reads as TGCGCCAGCAGCCAAGAGACTAGCGGGGGGCGACCCCAGTACTTC.